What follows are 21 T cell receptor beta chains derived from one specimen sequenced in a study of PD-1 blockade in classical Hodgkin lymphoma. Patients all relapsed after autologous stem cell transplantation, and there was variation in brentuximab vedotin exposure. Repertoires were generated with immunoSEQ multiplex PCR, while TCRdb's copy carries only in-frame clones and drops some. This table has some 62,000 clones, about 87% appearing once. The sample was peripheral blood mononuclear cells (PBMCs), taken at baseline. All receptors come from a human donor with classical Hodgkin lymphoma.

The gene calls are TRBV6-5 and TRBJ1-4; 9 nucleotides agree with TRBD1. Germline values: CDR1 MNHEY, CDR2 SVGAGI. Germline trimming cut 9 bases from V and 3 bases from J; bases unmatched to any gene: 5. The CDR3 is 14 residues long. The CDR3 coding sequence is TGTGCCAGTGGGAACAGGGGGCCTAATGAAAAACTGTTTTTT. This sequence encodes CASGNRGPNEKLFF.

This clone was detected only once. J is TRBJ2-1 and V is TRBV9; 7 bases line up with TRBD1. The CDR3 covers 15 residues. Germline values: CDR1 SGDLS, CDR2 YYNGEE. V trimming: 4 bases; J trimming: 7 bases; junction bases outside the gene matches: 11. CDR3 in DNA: TGTGCCAGCAGCTCCCGACAGGGATTGGGGAATGAGCAGTTCTTC. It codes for CASSSRQGLGNEQFF.

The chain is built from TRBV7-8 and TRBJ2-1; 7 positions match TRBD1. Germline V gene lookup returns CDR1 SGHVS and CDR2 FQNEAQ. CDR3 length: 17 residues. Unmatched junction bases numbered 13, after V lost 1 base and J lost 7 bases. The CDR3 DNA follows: TGTGCCAGCAGCTTAGTCTTCAGGACAGGCCGCTTAAATGAGCAGTTCTTC. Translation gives CASSLVFRTGRLNEQFF. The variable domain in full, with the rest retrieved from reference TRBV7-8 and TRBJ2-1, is GAGVSQSPRYKVAKRGQDVALRCDPISGHVSLFWYQQALGQGPEFLTYFQNEAQLDKSGLPSDRFFAERPEGSVSTLKIQRTQQEDSAVYLCASSLVFRTGRLNEQFFGPGTRLTVL.

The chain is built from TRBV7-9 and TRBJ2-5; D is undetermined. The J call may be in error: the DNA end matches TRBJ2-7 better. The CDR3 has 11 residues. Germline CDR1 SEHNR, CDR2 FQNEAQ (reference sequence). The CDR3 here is CASSPLYEQYF. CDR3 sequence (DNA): TGTGCCAGCAGCCCCTTATACGAGCAGTACTTC.

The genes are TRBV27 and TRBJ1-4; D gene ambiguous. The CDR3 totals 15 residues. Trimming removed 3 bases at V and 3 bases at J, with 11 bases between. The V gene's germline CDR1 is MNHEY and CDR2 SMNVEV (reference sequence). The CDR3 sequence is CASSFGDHPNEKLFF. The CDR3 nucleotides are TGTGCCAGCAGTTTTGGGGATCATCCTAATGAAAAACTGTTTTTT.

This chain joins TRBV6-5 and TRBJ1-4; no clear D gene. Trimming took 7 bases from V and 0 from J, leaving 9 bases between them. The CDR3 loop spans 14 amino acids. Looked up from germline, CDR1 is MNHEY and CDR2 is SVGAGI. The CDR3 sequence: CASKRGATNEKLFF. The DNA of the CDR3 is TGTGCCAGCAAGAGAGGAGCAACTAATGAAAAACTGTTTTTT.

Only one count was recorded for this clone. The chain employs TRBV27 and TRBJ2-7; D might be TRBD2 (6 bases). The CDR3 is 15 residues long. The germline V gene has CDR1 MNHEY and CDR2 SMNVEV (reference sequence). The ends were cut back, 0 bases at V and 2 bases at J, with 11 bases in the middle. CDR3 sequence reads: CASSLSPSATYEQYF. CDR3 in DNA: TGTGCCAGCAGTTTATCCCCTAGCGCTACCTACGAGCAGTACTTC.

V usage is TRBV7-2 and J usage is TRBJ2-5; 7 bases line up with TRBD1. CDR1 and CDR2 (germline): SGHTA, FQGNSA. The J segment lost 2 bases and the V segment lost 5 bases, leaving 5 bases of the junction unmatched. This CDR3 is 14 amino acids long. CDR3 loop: CASSDPGQQETQYF. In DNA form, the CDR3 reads TGTGCCAGCAGCGACCCGGGACAGCAAGAGACCCAGTACTTC.

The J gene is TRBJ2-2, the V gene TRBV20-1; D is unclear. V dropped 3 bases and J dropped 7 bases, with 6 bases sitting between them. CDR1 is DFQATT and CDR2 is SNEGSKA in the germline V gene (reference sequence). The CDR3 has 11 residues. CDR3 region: CSASSVGELFF. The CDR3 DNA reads TGCAGTGCTAGTTCTGTCGGGGAGCTGTTTTTT.

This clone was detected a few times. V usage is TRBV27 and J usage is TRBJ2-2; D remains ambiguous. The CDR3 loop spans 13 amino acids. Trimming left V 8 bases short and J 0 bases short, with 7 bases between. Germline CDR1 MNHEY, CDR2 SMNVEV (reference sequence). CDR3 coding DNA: TGTGCCAGCGGGGTATCGAACACCGGGGAGCTGTTTTTT. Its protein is CASGVSNTGELFF.

This CDR3 reads CATRGLTGGTEAFF. In nucleotides, the CDR3 is TGTGCCACGCGAGGCCTCACAGGGGGCACTGAAGCTTTCTTT. The chain combines TRBV27 with TRBJ1-1; 8 bases align to TRBD1. V was clipped by 10 bases and J by 4 bases; unmatched bases: 11. The germline gives CDR1 MNHEY, CDR2 SMNVEV (reference sequence). CDR3 length: 14 amino acids.

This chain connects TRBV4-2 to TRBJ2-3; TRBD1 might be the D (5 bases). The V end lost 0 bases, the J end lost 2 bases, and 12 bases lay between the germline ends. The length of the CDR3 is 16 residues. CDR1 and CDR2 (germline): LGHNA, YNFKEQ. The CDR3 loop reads CASSQEYQGNTDTQYF. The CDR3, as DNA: TGTGCCAGCAGCCAAGAGTATCAGGGCAACACAGATACGCAGTATTTT.

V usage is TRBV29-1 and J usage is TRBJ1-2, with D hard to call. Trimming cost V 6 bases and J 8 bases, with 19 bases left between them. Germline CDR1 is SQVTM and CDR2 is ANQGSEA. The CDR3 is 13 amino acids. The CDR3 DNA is TGCAGCGTAGATCCCGGGAGTTACCCCGGCTACACCTTC. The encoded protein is CSVDPGSYPGYTF. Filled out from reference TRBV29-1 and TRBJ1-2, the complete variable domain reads SAVISQKPSRDICQRGTSLTIQCQVDSQVTMMFWYRQQPGQSLTLIATANQGSEATYESGFVIDKFPISRPNLTFSTLTVSNMSPEDSSIYLCSVDPGSYPGYTFGSGTRLTVV.

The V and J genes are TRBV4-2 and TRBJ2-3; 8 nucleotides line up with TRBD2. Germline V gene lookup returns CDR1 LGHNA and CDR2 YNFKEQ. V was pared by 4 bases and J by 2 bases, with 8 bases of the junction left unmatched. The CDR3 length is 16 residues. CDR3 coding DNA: TGTGCCAGCAGCCGCCTTAGCGGGGACTCCACAGATACGCAGTATTTT. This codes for CASSRLSGDSTDTQYF.

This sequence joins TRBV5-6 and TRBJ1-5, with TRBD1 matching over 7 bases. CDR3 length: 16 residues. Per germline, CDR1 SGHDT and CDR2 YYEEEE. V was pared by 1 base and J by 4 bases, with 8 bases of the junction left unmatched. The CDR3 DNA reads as TGTGCCAGCAGCTTGTATAGCAGGGGGATAAATCAGCCCCAGCATTTT. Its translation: CASSLYSRGINQPQHF.

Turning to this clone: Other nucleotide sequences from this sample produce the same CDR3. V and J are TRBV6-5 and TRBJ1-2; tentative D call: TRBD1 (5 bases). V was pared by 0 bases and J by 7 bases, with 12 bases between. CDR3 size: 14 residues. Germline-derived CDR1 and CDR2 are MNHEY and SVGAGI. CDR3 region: CASSYSWGWGGYTF. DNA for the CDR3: TGTGCCAGCAGTTACTCGTGGGGGTGGGGTGGCTACACCTTC.

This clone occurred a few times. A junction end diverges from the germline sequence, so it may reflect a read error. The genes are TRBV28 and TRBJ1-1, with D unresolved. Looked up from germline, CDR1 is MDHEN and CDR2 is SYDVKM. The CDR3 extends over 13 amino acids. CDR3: CASNQIGNSEAFF. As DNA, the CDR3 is TGTGCCAGCAACCAGATAGGGAACTCTGAAGCTTTCTTT.

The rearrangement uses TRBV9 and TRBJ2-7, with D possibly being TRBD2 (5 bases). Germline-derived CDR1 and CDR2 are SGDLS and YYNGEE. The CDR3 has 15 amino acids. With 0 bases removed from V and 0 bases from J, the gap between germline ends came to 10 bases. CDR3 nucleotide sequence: TGTGCCAGCAGCGTAGGAGGACTGGCCTCCTACGAGCAGTACTTC. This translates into CASSVGGLASYEQYF.

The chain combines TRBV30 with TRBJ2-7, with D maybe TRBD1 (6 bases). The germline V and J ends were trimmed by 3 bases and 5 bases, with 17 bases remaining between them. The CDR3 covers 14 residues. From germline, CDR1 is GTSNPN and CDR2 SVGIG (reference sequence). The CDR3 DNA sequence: TGTGCCTGGAGCTCCGGTACAGGGTTCGACGAGCAGTACTTC. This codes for CAWSSGTGFDEQYF.

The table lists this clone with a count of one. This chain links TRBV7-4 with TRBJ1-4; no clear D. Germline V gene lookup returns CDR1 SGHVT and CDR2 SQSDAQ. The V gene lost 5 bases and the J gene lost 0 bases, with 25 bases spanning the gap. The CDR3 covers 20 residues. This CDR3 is CASSPRCWMCGQATNEKLFF. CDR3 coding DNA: TGTGCCAGCAGCCCTCGATGCTGGATGTGTGGGCAGGCAACTAATGAAAAACTGTTTTTT.

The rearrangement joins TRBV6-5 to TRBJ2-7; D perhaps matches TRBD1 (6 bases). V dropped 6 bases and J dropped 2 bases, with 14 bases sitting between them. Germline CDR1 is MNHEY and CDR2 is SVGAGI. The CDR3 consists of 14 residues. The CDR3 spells CASRRGTGTYEQYF. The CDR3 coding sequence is TGTGCCAGCAGGAGGGGGACCGGAACCTACGAGCAGTACTTC.